This TCR beta chain was retrieved from a study of human T cells and chemical hapten exposure. Overall study: The study traced per-sample TCR yield variation mainly to small differences in pooled library volumes.

Notes on the study in general: The immune response of these alopecia patients might not match healthy individuals'.

During construction of the library, unique molecular identifiers were attached to individual cDNA molecules for quantitative, reproducible TCR counting. TCRdb itself ran the RACE reads through MiXCR, one entry per CDR3 protein. In the table there are 80,000 to 95,000 distinct CDR3 sequences, approximately 9.9% of which are singletons. On this clonotype: The target antigen is unknown.

The time point was: patch test 2, 6 weeks after DPC sensitization. Treatment described: therapeutic diphenylcyclopropenone sensitization with weekly scalp DPC. The trim removed 1 base at V and 0 bases at J, leaving 3 bases unmatched. Germline V gene lookup returns CDR1 DFQATT and CDR2 SNEGSKA (reference sequence). The CDR3 has 17 residues. V usage is TRBV20-1 and J usage is TRBJ2-1; 13 bases line up with TRBD2. This specimen consisted of whole blood, obtained in connection with sensitization to the hapten diphenylcyclopropenone (DPC). The sequence was collected from a middle-aged man with alopecia areata. Some clones in this sample may be carry-over from other donors' samples. In nucleotides, the CDR3 is TGCAGTGCTAGAGTTCGGACTAGCGGGAGCTCCTACAATGAGCAGTTCTTC. Encoded protein: CSARVRTSGSSYNEQFF.